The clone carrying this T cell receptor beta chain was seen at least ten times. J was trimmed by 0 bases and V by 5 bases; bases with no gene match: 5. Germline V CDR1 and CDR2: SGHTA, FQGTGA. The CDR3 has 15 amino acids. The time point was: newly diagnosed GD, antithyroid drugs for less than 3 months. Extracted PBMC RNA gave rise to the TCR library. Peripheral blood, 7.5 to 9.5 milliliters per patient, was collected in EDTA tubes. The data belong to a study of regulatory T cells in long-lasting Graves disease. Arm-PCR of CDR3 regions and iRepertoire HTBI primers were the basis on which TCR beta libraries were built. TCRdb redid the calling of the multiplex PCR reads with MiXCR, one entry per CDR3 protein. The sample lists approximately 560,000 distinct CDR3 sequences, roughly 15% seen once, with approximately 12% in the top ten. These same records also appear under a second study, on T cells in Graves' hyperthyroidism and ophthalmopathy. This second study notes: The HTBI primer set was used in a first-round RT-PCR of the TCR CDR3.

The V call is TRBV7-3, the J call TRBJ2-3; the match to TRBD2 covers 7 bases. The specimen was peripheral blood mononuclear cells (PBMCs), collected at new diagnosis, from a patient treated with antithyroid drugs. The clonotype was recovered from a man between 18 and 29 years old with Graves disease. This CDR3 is CASSAVAGSTDTQYF. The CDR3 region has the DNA TGTGCCAGCAGCGCGGTAGCGGGTAGCACAGATACGCAGTATTTT.